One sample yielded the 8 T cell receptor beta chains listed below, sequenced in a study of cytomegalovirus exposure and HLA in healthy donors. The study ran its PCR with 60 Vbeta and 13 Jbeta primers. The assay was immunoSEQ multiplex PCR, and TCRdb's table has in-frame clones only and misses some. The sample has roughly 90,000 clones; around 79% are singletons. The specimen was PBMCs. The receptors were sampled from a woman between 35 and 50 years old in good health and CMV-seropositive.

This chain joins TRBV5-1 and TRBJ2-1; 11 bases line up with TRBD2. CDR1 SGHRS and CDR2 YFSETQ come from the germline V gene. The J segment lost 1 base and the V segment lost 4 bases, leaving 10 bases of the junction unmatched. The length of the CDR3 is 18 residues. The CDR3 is CASSLTTSGSSSYNEQFF. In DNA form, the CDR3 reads TGCGCCAGCAGCCTAACCACTAGCGGGAGCAGTTCCTACAATGAGCAGTTCTTC.

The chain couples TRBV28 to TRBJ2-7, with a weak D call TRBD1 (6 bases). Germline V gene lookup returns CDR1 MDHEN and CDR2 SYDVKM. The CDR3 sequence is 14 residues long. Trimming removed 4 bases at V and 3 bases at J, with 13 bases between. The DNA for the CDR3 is TGTGCCAGCAGTTCCGGGACATTTAACTACGAGCAGTACTTC. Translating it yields CASSSGTFNYEQYF.

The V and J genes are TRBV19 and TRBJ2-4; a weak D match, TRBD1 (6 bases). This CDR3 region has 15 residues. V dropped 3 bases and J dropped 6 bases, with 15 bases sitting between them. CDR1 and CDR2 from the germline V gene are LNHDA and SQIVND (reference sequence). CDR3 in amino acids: CASSIGQGYGNIQYF. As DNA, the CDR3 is TGTGCCAGTAGTATTGGCCAGGGGTATGGAAACATTCAGTACTTC.

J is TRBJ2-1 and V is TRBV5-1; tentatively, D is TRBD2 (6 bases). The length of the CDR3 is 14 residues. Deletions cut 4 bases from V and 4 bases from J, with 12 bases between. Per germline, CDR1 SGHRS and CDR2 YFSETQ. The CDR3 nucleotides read TGCGCCAGCAGCGGGGCCGGGGGTTACAATGAGCAGTTCTTC. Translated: CASSGAGGYNEQFF.

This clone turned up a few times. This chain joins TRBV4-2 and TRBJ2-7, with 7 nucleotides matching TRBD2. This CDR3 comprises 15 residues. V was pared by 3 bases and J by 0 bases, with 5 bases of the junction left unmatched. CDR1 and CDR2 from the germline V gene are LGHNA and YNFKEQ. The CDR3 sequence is CASSHQAGSSYEQYF. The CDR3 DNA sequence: TGTGCCAGCAGCCACCAAGCGGGGAGCTCCTACGAGCAGTACTTC.

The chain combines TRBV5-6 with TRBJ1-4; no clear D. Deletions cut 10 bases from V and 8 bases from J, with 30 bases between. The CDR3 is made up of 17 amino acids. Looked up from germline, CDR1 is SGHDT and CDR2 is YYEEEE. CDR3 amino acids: CAAQFGRNPPRKEKLFF. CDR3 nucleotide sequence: TGTGCCGCCCAATTTGGCCGAAATCCCCCTCGTAAGGAAAAACTGTTTTTT. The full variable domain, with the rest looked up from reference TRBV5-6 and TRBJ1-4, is DAGVTQSPTHLIKTRGQQVTLRCSPKSGHDTVSWYQQALGQGPQFIFQYYEEEERQRGNFPDRFSGHQFPNYSSELNVNALLLGDSALYLCAAQFGRNPPRKEKLFFGSGTQLSVL.

CDR3 in amino acids: CASTNRWAEDTQYF. The CDR3 nucleotides read TGTGCCAGTACTAACAGGTGGGCGGAAGATACGCAGTATTTT. The gene calls are TRBV19 and TRBJ2-3; D may be TRBD1 (5 bases). The V and J ends lost 7 bases and 5 bases respectively, with 16 bases between them. There are 14 residues in the CDR3. The germline CDR1 and CDR2 sequences are LNHDA and SQIVND (reference sequence).

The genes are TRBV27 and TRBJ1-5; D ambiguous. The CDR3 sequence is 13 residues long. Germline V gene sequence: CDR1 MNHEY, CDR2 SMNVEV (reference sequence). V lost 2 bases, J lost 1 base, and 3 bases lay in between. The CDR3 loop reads CASSLGSNQPQHF. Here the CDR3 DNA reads TGTGCCAGCAGTTTAGGCAGCAATCAGCCCCAGCATTTT.